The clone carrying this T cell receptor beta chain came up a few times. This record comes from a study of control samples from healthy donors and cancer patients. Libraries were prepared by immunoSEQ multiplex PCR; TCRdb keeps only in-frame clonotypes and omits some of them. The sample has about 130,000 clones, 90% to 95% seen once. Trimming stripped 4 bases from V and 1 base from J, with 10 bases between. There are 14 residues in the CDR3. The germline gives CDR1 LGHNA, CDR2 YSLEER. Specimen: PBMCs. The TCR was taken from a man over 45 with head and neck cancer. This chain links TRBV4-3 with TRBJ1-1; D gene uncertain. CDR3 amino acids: CASSPDLTNTEAFF. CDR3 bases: TGCGCCAGCAGCCCGGACCTTACGAACACTGAAGCTTTCTTT.